This T cell receptor beta chain was obtained from a study of cytomegalovirus exposure and HLA in healthy donors. Study conclusions and caveats: Published work reported that the classifier diagnosed cytomegalovirus status with high specificity and sensitivity.

Turning to this clone: Its specificity is not known.

The protocol was immunoSEQ multiplex PCR, while the TCRdb copy is restricted to in-frame clones and leaves out a portion. The data show about 74,000 clones, 94% seen once. Per the germline V gene, CDR1 is SGHRS and CDR2 is YFSETQ. The CDR3 is 16 amino acids. The V and J ends lost 3 bases and 0 bases, in that order; junction bases with no gene match: 5. Sequencing used PBMCs. The clonotype comes from a woman younger than 30 in good health and CMV-seropositive. The chain uses TRBV5-1 and TRBJ2-2; 7 bases line up with TRBD2. CDR3 nucleotides: TGCGCCAGCAGCTCCGTGGGGGGGACGAACACCGGGGAGCTGTTTTTT. Its translation: CASSSVGGTNTGELFF.